A selection of T cell receptor beta chains follows, all from one sample in a study of control samples from healthy donors and cancer patients. The repertoire was sequenced with immunoSEQ multiplex PCR; TCRdb's copy has only in-frame clones and lacks some. This sample has around 85,000 clones; 85% to 90% occur once, and the top ten carry 7.5% to 8%. The sequencing input was blood. The receptors shown here come from an older woman in good health. The CDR3 runs from the conserved cysteine through the conserved F or W. The D gene is left open where the match is weak. The size entry is marked missing in some rows and otherwise reads once, few, many or a size class.

d_gene,j_gene,len,abundance,v_gene,CDR3nt,CDR3aa
TRBD1,TRBJ1-2,13,-,TRBV7-9,TGTGCCAGCAGCCCAGGGGGCGCCGGTGGCTACACCTTC,CASSPGGAGGYTF
-,TRBJ2-7,14,-,TRBV4-1,TGCGCCAGCAGCCAAGGGGCCCCCGGCTACGAGCAGTACTTC,CASSQGAPGYEQYF
TRBD1,TRBJ1-1,15,-,TRBV12-5,TGTGCTAGTGGGGCCCTGACAGGGAAGAAAACTGAAGCTTTCTTT,CASGALTGKKTEAFF
-,TRBJ2-3,14,-,TRBV24-1,TGTGCCACCAGTGATCCTAAAAGAGTAGATACGCAGTATTTT,CATSDPKRVDTQYF
TRBD2,TRBJ2-2,16,-,TRBV7-3,TGTGCCAGCAGCTTAAAGGGCGGGAGGAACACCGGGGAGCTGTTTTTT,CASSLKGGRNTGELFF
-,TRBJ2-1,12,-,TRBV18,TGTGCCAGCTCACCGGAGAGTAATGAGCAGTTCTTC,CASSPESNEQFF
-,TRBJ1-1,12,once,TRBV11-3,TGTGCCAGCAGCTTAGATAGCGGTGAAGCTTTCTTT,CASSLDSGEAFF
TRBD2,TRBJ2-7,16,-,TRBV2,TGTGCCAGCAGTGAAAAGCGGGGTTCTTACTCCTACGAGCAGTACTTC,CASSEKRGSYSYEQYF
TRBD1,TRBJ1-1,17,-,TRBV4-1,TGCGCCAGCAGGCCCCCGGGACAGGGGCGTTTTGTAACTGAAGCTTTCTTT,CASRPPGQGRFVTEAFF
-,TRBJ2-7,15,few,TRBV11-2,TGTGCCAGCAGCTTAGATCAAGAGGCGTGGCGCGAGCAGTACTTC,CASSLDQEAWREQYF
-,TRBJ2-5,17,-,TRBV14,TGTGCCAGCAGCCAGACAAGGACCAGCACAAGCCAAGAGACCCAGTACTTC,CASSQTRTSTSQETQYF
-,TRBJ2-5,13,-,TRBV28,TGTGCCAGCAGGGGGGACACCCAAGAGACCCAGTACTTC,CASRGDTQETQYF
-,TRBJ1-1,15,-,TRBV6-4,TGTGCCAGCAGTGGATTAGGACTGATGAACACTGAAGCTTTCTTT,CASSGLGLMNTEAFF
TRBD2,TRBJ2-7,15,-,TRBV27,TGTGCCAGCAGGGGACTAGAGTTAAACTCCTACGAGCAGTACTTC,CASRGLELNSYEQYF
TRBD1,TRBJ2-7,16,-,TRBV19,TGTGCCAGTAGTATAGTGTACGACAGGGTAAGCGACGAGCAGTACTTC,CASSIVYDRVSDEQYF
-,TRBJ2-5,13,-,TRBV15,TGTGCCACCAGCAGAGAACCAAAAGAGACCCAGTACTTC,CATSREPKETQYF
-,TRBJ1-1,13,few,TRBV12-3/TRBV12-4,TGTGCCAGCAGTTTGGTCGGGGACACTGAAGCTTTCTTT,CASSLVGDTEAFF
-,TRBJ2-7,14,-,TRBV7-2,TGTGCCAGCAGTTCCTCCGGGACAACCTACGAGCAGTACTTC,CASSSSGTTYEQYF
TRBD1,TRBJ1-5,16,-,TRBV19,TGTGCCAGTAGTATAGGTCCGGACAGGGGCAATCAGCCCCAGCATTTT,CASSIGPDRGNQPQHF
-,TRBJ2-1,19,-,TRBV28,TGTGCCAGCAGTTTCAACGGTGCAGGGCCAACCAGCTCCTACAATGAGCAGTTCTTC,CASSFNGAGPTSSYNEQFF
TRBD2,TRBJ2-2,14,-,TRBV19,TGTGCCAGTGTTAGCGGGAGGGGCGCCGGGGAGCTGTTTTTT,CASVSGRGAGELFF
-,TRBJ2-5,11,-,TRBV18,TGTGCCAGCTCATCACAAGAGACCCAGTACTTC,CASSSQETQYF
-,TRBJ2-1,14,-,TRBV5-4,TGTGCCAGCACCCTATTATTGGGGTCGGGTGAGCAGTTCTTC,CASTLLLGSGEQFF
TRBD2,TRBJ2-3,15,-,TRBV7-9,TGTGCCAGCAGCTTGACTAGCGGGAGGGAAAGAACGCAGTATTTT,CASSLTSGRERTQYF
-,TRBJ2-3,18,-,TRBV24-1,TGTGCCACCAGTGCCTCCCCAAGAAACAGGGCCCGCACAGATACGCAGTATTTT,CATSASPRNRARTDTQYF
-,TRBJ2-1,13,-,TRBV29-1,TGCAGCGTTCGGACTAGGGGGCGGAATGAGCAGTTCTTC,CSVRTRGRNEQFF
-,TRBJ2-5,14,-,TRBV5-1,TGCGCCAGCAGCTTGGTGAGGGGGGGGGAGACCCAGTACTTC,CASSLVRGGETQYF
TRBD1,TRBJ2-5,15,-,TRBV6-1,TGTGCCAGCAGTGATGGGACAGGGCGACAGGAGACCCAGTACTTC,CASSDGTGRQETQYF
-,TRBJ1-1,14,-,TRBV5-1,TGCGCCAGCAGCTTGGTTGACTGGAACACTGAAGCTTTCTTT,CASSLVDWNTEAFF
-,TRBJ2-7,15,-,TRBV10-1,TGCGCCAGCAGTGAAGGGGCAGGGAGCTCCTACGAGCAGTACTTC,CASSEGAGSSYEQYF
-,TRBJ1-6,15,-,TRBV28,TGTGCCAGCAGTTATTCCGACAGGAACAATTCACCCCTCCACTTT,CASSYSDRNNSPLHF
-,TRBJ1-6,14,few,TRBV28,TGTGCCAGCAGGGGCCATACCTATAATTCACCCCTCCACTTT,CASRGHTYNSPLHF
-,TRBJ2-7,17,-,TRBV9,TGTGCCAGCAGCGTAGGAACGGGGAAGTCGGGTTCCTACGAGCAGTACTTC,CASSVGTGKSGSYEQYF
-,TRBJ2-5,14,-,TRBV11-2,TGTGCCAGCAGCTTAGATTCACTCCAAGAGACCCAGTACTTC,CASSLDSLQETQYF
TRBD1,TRBJ1-4,13,-,TRBV11-3,TGTGCCAGCAGCATCGGGACAGGGGGAAAACTGTTTTTT,CASSIGTGGKLFF
-,TRBJ2-7,14,-,TRBV5-1,TGCGCCAGCAGGGCCGGGACCGAGTTCTACGAGCAGTACTTC,CASRAGTEFYEQYF
-,TRBJ2-3,15,-,TRBV5-1,TGCGCCAGCAGCTTGAACGGGAGAAGCACAGATACGCAGTATTTT,CASSLNGRSTDTQYF
-,TRBJ2-7,14,-,TRBV5-1,TGCGCCAGCAGCTTGGCGGGCGGGACCTACGAGCAGTACTTC,CASSLAGGTYEQYF
TRBD2,TRBJ2-3,17,-,TRBV5-4,TGTGCCAGCAGATACATAGAGCGGGAGGGCCCAGTGGATACGCAGTATTTT,CASRYIEREGPVDTQYF
-,TRBJ1-3,14,-,TRBV6-5,TGTGCCAGCCGTCGGAGAGGGGGGCTGGACACCATATATTTT,CASRRRGGLDTIYF
-,TRBJ1-1,15,medium-sized,TRBV27,TGTGCCAGCAGCCTGCAGGGGCGGTGGAACACTGAAGCTTTCTTT,CASSLQGRWNTEAFF
-,TRBJ2-3,17,-,TRBV18,TGTGCCAGCTCACCACCGTCGGGGGGCGGACTCGGGGGTACGCAGTATTTT,CASSPPSGGGLGGTQYF
-,TRBJ1-1,13,-,TRBV5-1,TGCGCCAGCAGCCCCCCTTGGCACACTGAAGCTTTCTTT,CASSPPWHTEAFF
TRBD2,TRBJ2-7,17,-,TRBV18,TGTGCCAGCTCACCAATACCCGGGACTAGCGGGAGGGGTGAGCAGTACTTC,CASSPIPGTSGRGEQYF
-,TRBJ2-3,16,-,TRBV4-1,TGCGCCAGCAGCCAACGCGCAGGGGCAAACACAGATACGCAGTATTTT,CASSQRAGANTDTQYF
-,TRBJ1-4,15,-,TRBV7-9,TGTGCCAGCAGCCCGCCCGAGGGACTCGGGGAAAAACTGTTTTTT,CASSPPEGLGEKLFF
TRBD2,TRBJ2-5,18,-,TRBV12-5,TGTGCTAGTGGTTTGGTATTGAGACTAGCGGGGGGAGAAGAGACCCAGTACTTC,CASGLVLRLAGGEETQYF
-,TRBJ1-1,13,-,TRBV2,TGTGCCAGCAGTGACGGCCCTGGGACTGAAGCTTTCTTT,CASSDGPGTEAFF
TRBD1,TRBJ1-1,16,-,TRBV9,TGTGCCAGCAGCCCCCGAGGGGACAGGGACAACACTGAAGCTTTCTTT,CASSPRGDRDNTEAFF
TRBD1,TRBJ1-2,16,-,TRBV5-6,TGTGCCAGCAGACCAGAGCGGAACAGGGGGCGCAGTGGCTACACCTTC,CASRPERNRGRSGYTF
-,TRBJ2-6,15,-,TRBV6-6,TGTGCCAGCAGCCTCGATCCCTCTGGGGCCAACGTCCTGACTTTC,CASSLDPSGANVLTF
-,TRBJ2-7,14,-,TRBV2,TGTGCCAGCAGACGGACGCTAAGCTCCTACGAGCAGTACTTC,CASRRTLSSYEQYF
TRBD1,TRBJ2-1,17,-,TRBV4-3,TGCGCCAGCAGCCAAGGATTCATTGGGACAGGGGGGAATGAGCAGTTCTTC,CASSQGFIGTGGNEQFF
TRBD1,TRBJ1-1,13,-,TRBV6-6,TGTGCCAGCAGTTCAGGGGGCCGCACTGAAGCTTTCTTT,CASSSGGRTEAFF
-,TRBJ2-7,10,-,TRBV2,TGTGCCAGCAGAGTTTACGAGCAGTACTTC,CASRVYEQYF